The 23 T cell receptor beta chains below come from one sample, sequenced in a study of T-cell memory formation after mild COVID-19. TCRdb re-analysed the 5' RACE reads in MiXCR, keeping a single row per CDR3 protein. The table lists about 560,000 distinct CDR3 sequences, around 15% of them singletons, with just over 8% in the top ten. Sequencing input: PBMCs or a T cell subset sorted from them (not recorded which). These receptors came from an adult woman who had mild COVID-19 (a few samples of this study predate the infection). Cell type and time point are not known.

A remark on this clonotype: Its ends do not fully match the called genes, so a read error is possible. This CDR3 is CASSLVGRGHSYEQYF. Here the CDR3 DNA reads TGTGCTAGCAGCTTAGTCGGCAGGGGTCACTCCTACGAGCAGTACTTC. The rearrangement links TRBV7-7 to TRBJ2-7; D possibly corresponds to TRBD1 (6 bases). Germline CDR1 and CDR2: SSHAT and FNYEAQ (reference sequence). This CDR3 has 16 residues.

The rearrangement links TRBV20-1 to TRBJ2-1; no clear D. The germline V gene encodes CDR1 DFQATT and CDR2 SNEGSKA (reference sequence). The CDR3 has 14 amino acids. Deletions cut 3 bases from V and 8 bases from J, with 17 bases between. The CDR3 region has the DNA TGCAGTGCTAGGCTTTACAGTGTGGCGGATGAGCAGTTCTTC. Its protein is CSARLYSVADEQFF.

This clonotype was found a few times. This sequence joins TRBV25-1 and TRBJ1-5; no reliable D call. The ends were cut back, 4 bases at V and 9 bases at J, with 16 bases in the middle. The CDR3 length is 14 residues. The germline V gene encodes CDR1 MGHDK and CDR2 SYGVNS. The CDR3 is CASSGPGGRGPQHF. CDR3 in DNA: TGTGCCAGCAGTGGCCCGGGCGGGCGTGGGCCCCAGCATTTT.

The chain employs TRBV6-5 and TRBJ1-1, with a weak D call TRBD1 (6 bases). CDR3 length equals 15 residues. The V end lost 5 bases, the J end lost 0 bases, and 13 bases lay between the germline ends. The V gene's germline CDR1 is MNHEY and CDR2 SVGAGI. The CDR3 protein is CASSALQGMNTEAFF. CDR3 sequence (DNA): TGTGCCAGCAGTGCCCTACAGGGAATGAACACTGAAGCTTTCTTT.

This clonotype was picked up a small number of times. This chain joins TRBV5-1 and TRBJ2-5; 8 positions agree with TRBD1. Germline CDR1 reads SGHRS; CDR2 reads YFSETQ. V shed 7 bases, J shed 4 bases, and the junction held 0 bases outside the gene matches. The CDR3 contains 11 residues. The DNA of the CDR3 is TGCGCCAGCGGACAGGGAGAGACCCAGTACTTC. Its protein product is CASGQGETQYF. The variable domain in full, completed from reference TRBV5-1 and TRBJ2-5, reads KAGVTQTPRYLIKTRGQQVTLSCSPISGHRSVSWYQQTPGQGLQFLFEYFSETQRNKGNFPGRFSGRQFSNSRSEMNVSTLELGDSALYLCASGQGETQYFGPGTRLLVL.

V gene TRBV11-2 combines with J gene TRBJ2-1; D ambiguous. Germline V gene data show CDR1 as SGHAT and CDR2 as FQNNGV. This CDR3 contains 15 residues. Trimming stripped 5 bases from V and 6 bases from J, with 17 bases between. The CDR3 loop reads CASSPPLTMPNEQFF. CDR3 sequence (DNA): TGTGCCAGCAGCCCCCCACTAACTATGCCCAATGAGCAGTTCTTC.

The rearrangement links TRBV7-3 to TRBJ2-6; TRBD1 matches at 9 bases. J was trimmed by 6 bases and V by 5 bases; bases with no gene match: 5. The CDR3 contains 15 residues. The V gene's germline CDR1 is SGHTA and CDR2 FQGTGA. The CDR3 coding sequence is TGTGCCAGCAGCGCGACAGGGGGGAAGGCCAACGTCCTGACTTTC. It specifies CASSATGGKANVLTF.

This clonotype was detected only a few times. The chain employs TRBV30 and TRBJ2-7, with D possibly matching TRBD1 (6 bases). The CDR3 covers 14 residues. Germline CDR1 reads GTSNPN; CDR2 reads SVGIG (reference sequence). The V gene lost 2 bases and the J gene lost 2 bases, with 13 bases spanning the gap. Here the CDR3 reads CAWSKGGTPYEQYF. DNA for the CDR3: TGTGCCTGGAGTAAAGGGGGTACTCCCTACGAGCAGTACTTC.

In its sample, this clonotype was seen a few times. The chain combines TRBV19 with TRBJ1-2, with a tentative D call TRBD1 (5 bases). The germline V gene encodes CDR1 LNHDA and CDR2 SQIVND (reference sequence). Trimming stripped 5 bases from V and 4 bases from J, with 8 bases between. This CDR3 spans 12 amino acids. CDR3 DNA: TGTGCCAGTAGTTCCAGGGTCTATGGCTACACCTTC. This translates into CASSSRVYGYTF.

This clonotype was counted a few times. The CDR3 loop is CASRRNSGLAGYEQYF. The CDR3 DNA is TGTGCCAGCAGACGAAATTCAGGACTAGCGGGATACGAGCAGTACTTC. The V call is TRBV27, the J call TRBJ2-7; 12 bases are shared with TRBD2. This CDR3 spans 16 amino acids. In germline, CDR1 is MNHEY, CDR2 SMNVEV (reference sequence). V lost 6 bases to trimming and J lost 4 bases; unmatched junction nucleotides: 10.

This clonotype was observed a handful of times. CDR3 sequence: CASSRLAASPVTDTQYF. The CDR3 DNA follows: TGTGCCAGCAGTAGACTAGCGGCCTCCCCCGTCACAGATACGCAGTATTTT. The rearrangement joins TRBV6-5 to TRBJ2-3; TRBD2 matches at 9 bases. J lost 2 bases, V lost 5 bases, and 11 bases had no gene match. CDR3 length equals 17 residues. The V gene's germline CDR1 is MNHEY and CDR2 SVGAGI.

The V and J genes are TRBV18 and TRBJ1-5; 8 bases agree with TRBD1. The CDR3 is made up of 14 amino acids. Germline values: CDR1 KGHSH, CDR2 LQKENI. Trimming cost V 2 bases and J 7 bases; bases outside gene matches: 4. In DNA, the CDR3 is TGTGCCAGCTCACCATCAGGGGGCCAACAGCCCCAGCATTTT. It is translated as CASSPSGGQQPQHF.

The V and J genes are TRBV7-8 and TRBJ2-1; D perhaps matches TRBD1 (5 bases). Germline CDR1 and CDR2: SGHVS and FQNEAQ. V dropped 4 bases and J dropped 4 bases, with 14 bases sitting between them. This CDR3 spans 15 amino acids. This CDR3 reads CASSSGRLGYNEQFF. The CDR3 DNA is TGTGCCAGCAGCTCAGGGCGTTTGGGGTACAATGAGCAGTTCTTC.

This clonotype was detected only a few times. This chain uses TRBV10-3 with TRBJ2-7; D is unresolved. V was cut by 11 bases and J by 0 bases, with 11 bases left in between. The CDR3 length is 12 residues. Germline values: CDR1 ENHRY, CDR2 SYGVKD. The CDR3 is CAHGHSSYEQYF. CDR3 nucleotides: TGTGCCCATGGGCACAGCTCCTACGAGCAGTACTTC.

The chain is built from TRBV10-3 and TRBJ1-5, with 7 bases fitting TRBD1. The CDR3 has 16 amino acids. Germline-derived CDR1 and CDR2 are ENHRY and SYGVKD. The V gene end was trimmed by 3 bases and the J gene end by 2 bases; junction bases not matched to a gene: 7. The CDR3 region is CAISDPQGRGNQPQHF. The CDR3, as DNA: TGTGCCATCAGTGACCCACAGGGGAGGGGCAATCAGCCCCAGCATTTT.

This clonotype turned up a few times. The gene calls are TRBV4-1 and TRBJ2-5; possibly TRBD2 for D (6 bases). Germline values: CDR1 MGHRA, CDR2 YSYEKL. This CDR3 has 15 residues. Trimming pared 1 base from V and 1 base from J, leaving 10 bases between. CDR3 sequence (DNA): TGCGCCAGCAGCCAAGGTGAGGGAGGCCAAGAGACCCAGTACTTC. Protein sequence: CASSQGEGGQETQYF.

The CDR3 here is CSALPGPNTEAFF. Here the CDR3 DNA reads TGCAGCGCCCTACCCGGTCCCAACACTGAAGCTTTCTTT. The V and J genes are TRBV29-1 and TRBJ1-1; no firm D call. In germline, CDR1 is SQVTM, CDR2 ANQGSEA. V was clipped by 7 bases and J by 2 bases, with 14 bases between them. The length of the CDR3 is 13 residues.

This clonotype has only a few counts. This chain links TRBV5-1 with TRBJ2-3; TRBD1 matches at 9 bases. V was clipped by 2 bases and J by 6 bases; unmatched bases: 1. The CDR3 has 13 residues. CDR1 and CDR2 from the germline V gene are SGHRS and YFSETQ. The CDR3, as DNA: TGCGCCAGCAGCTTCGGACAGGGGGATACGCAGTATTTT. As protein: CASSFGQGDTQYF.

This clonotype was seen more than once but under ten times. The chain carries TRBV13 and TRBJ2-4; D is ambiguous. The V and J ends lost 3 bases and 0 bases respectively, with 15 bases between them. Germline lookup yields CDR1 PRHDT and CDR2 FYEKMQ (reference sequence). CDR3 length equals 17 residues. Here the CDR3 reads CASSFGVPTLAKNIQYF. The CDR3 nucleotides are TGTGCCAGCAGCTTTGGGGTGCCCACACTAGCCAAAAACATTCAGTACTTC.

CDR3 residues: CSALPSGQVSTEAFF. The CDR3 DNA reads TGCAGTGCCCTCCCTTCCGGACAGGTGAGCACTGAAGCTTTCTTT. The J gene is TRBJ1-1, the V gene TRBV20-1, with TRBD1 matching 7 bases. Germline CDR1 is DFQATT and CDR2 is SNEGSKA (reference sequence). The ends lost 6 bases at V and 4 bases at J; junction bases unmatched: 14. There are 15 residues in the CDR3.

The chain uses TRBV7-9 and TRBJ2-3; TRBD2 matches 11 bases. The germline CDR1 and CDR2 sequences are SEHNR and FQNEAQ (reference sequence). V lost 2 bases, J lost 2 bases, and 9 bases stayed unmatched. The CDR3 is 18 amino acids. Written as DNA, the CDR3 is TGTGCCAGCAGCTTACTCGAGGGACTAGCGGTTCTCACAGATACGCAGTATTTT. Residues: CASSLLEGLAVLTDTQYF.

The chain carries TRBV5-1 and TRBJ2-3, with D tentatively TRBD2 (6 bases). Germline V gene lookup returns CDR1 SGHRS and CDR2 YFSETQ. The V and J ends lost 0 bases and 4 bases respectively, with 12 bases between them. This CDR3 has 15 amino acids. The CDR3 reads CASSLAGRDPDTQYF. For the CDR3, the DNA is TGCGCCAGCAGCTTGGCCGGGAGAGACCCAGATACGCAGTATTTT.

The chain recombines TRBV7-2 with TRBJ2-1; 8 bases are a match to TRBD1. The CDR3 consists of 17 residues. V shed 4 bases, J shed 3 bases, and the junction held 11 bases outside the gene matches. The germline V gene encodes CDR1 SGHTA and CDR2 FQGNSA. The chain's CDR3 is CASSSFLTGVFYNEQFF. The CDR3 DNA is TGTGCCAGCAGCTCTTTCTTGACAGGGGTATTCTACAATGAGCAGTTCTTC.